The text below deals with one T cell receptor (beta chain). The record originates from a study of PD-L1 blockade in urothelial cancer. This CDR3 region has 14 residues. Germline assignment: CDR1 SGHTA and CDR2 FQGTGA. V lost 2 bases, J lost 3 bases, and 9 bases lay in between. Libraries were prepared by immunoSEQ multiplex PCR; TCRdb keeps only in-frame clonotypes and omits some of them. The data show about 88,000 clones, 90% to 95% seen once. This clonotype was sampled from a man aged 55 to 70 with urothelial cancer. The sequences come from PBMCs, collected around atezolizumab (anti-PD-L1) treatment. The chain carries TRBV7-3 and TRBJ2-3; possible D gene TRBD1, 5 bases. The CDR3: CASSLQGLTDTQYF. The DNA of the CDR3 is TGTGCCAGCAGCTTACAGGGTCTTACAGATACGCAGTATTTT.